The next 6 T cell receptor beta chains were all read from a single sample in a study of blood T cell repertoires in COVID-19. Assay: immunoSEQ multiplex PCR; the TCRdb copy retains only in-frame clones and omits some. The sample lists under 130,000 clones, roughly 90% occurring once. Sequences were obtained from peripheral blood. The receptors shown here come from a human donor in a cohort sampled during active COVID-19.

This rearrangement joins TRBV28 to TRBJ2-7, with D possibly matching TRBD1 (6 bases). The CDR3 has 13 residues. Germline V gene data show CDR1 as MDHEN and CDR2 as SYDVKM. V was trimmed by 5 bases and J by 4 bases, leaving 12 bases between them. The CDR3 is CASSAPDRYEQYF. The CDR3 coding sequence is TGTGCCAGCAGTGCCCCGGACAGATACGAGCAGTACTTC.

This chain joins TRBV2 and TRBJ2-7, with 8 bases identical to TRBD1. This CDR3 region has 15 residues. With V trimmed by 7 bases and J by 0 bases, 8 bases remained unmatched. Germline-derived CDR1 and CDR2 are SNHLY and FYNNEI. In nucleotides, the CDR3 is TGTGCCAGCAAAAGACAGGGGTTGGACTCCTACGAGCAGTACTTC. Its protein product is CASKRQGLDSYEQYF. Filled out from reference TRBV2 and TRBJ2-7, the complete variable domain reads EPEVTQTPSHQVTQMGQEVILRCVPISNHLYFYWYRQILGQKVEFLVSFYNNEISEKSEIFDDQFSVERPDGSNFTLKIRSTKLEDSAMYFCASKRQGLDSYEQYFGPGTRLTVT.

The chain combines TRBV5-6 with TRBJ2-2; the match to TRBD1 covers 8 bases. CDR1 and CDR2 (germline): SGHDT, YYEEEE. The trim removed 7 bases at V and 6 bases at J, leaving 17 bases unmatched. The CDR3 is 17 residues long. CDR3: CASGIVIGQGTAGELFF. The CDR3 bases are TGTGCCAGCGGGATAGTAATAGGACAGGGTACCGCCGGGGAGCTGTTTTTT.

The chain recombines TRBV6-5 with TRBJ2-7; D possibly corresponds to TRBD2 (6 bases). CDR1 is MNHEY and CDR2 is SVGAGI in the germline V gene. Trimming removed 7 bases from V and 3 bases from J, with 7 bases in between. This CDR3 spans 11 amino acids. The CDR3 DNA reads as TGTGCCAGCACGGAGGGCTACGAGCAGTACTTC. Amino acids: CASTEGYEQYF.

The rearrangement links TRBV4-1 to TRBJ2-5, with TRBD2 matching 14 bases. V was pared by 0 bases and J by 5 bases, with 11 bases of the junction left unmatched. The germline V gene has CDR1 MGHRA and CDR2 YSYEKL. The CDR3 is 19 residues long. The CDR3 is CASSQDPSWTSGGNETQYF. CDR3 sequence (DNA): TGCGCCAGCAGCCAAGATCCATCTTGGACTAGCGGGGGGAACGAGACCCAGTACTTC.

This rearrangement joins TRBV20-1 to TRBJ1-2, with 7 bases lining up with TRBD1. The germline gives CDR1 DFQATT, CDR2 SNEGSKA (reference sequence). The CDR3 sequence is 11 residues long. J was trimmed by 8 bases and V by 3 bases; bases with no gene match: 3. This CDR3 reads CSASRGEGYTF. As DNA, the CDR3 is TGCAGTGCTAGCAGGGGGGAAGGCTACACCTTC.